These T cell receptor beta chains were read from a single sample in a study of cytomegalovirus exposure and HLA in healthy donors. Produced via immunoSEQ multiplex PCR; TCRdb's table is partial and in-frame only. The sample includes about 200,000 clones, roughly 80% of them seen just once. The sequenced sample consisted of PBMCs. The receptors derive from a woman between 40 and 50 years old in good health and CMV-seronegative. CDR3s include the opening cysteine and the closing phenylalanine or tryptophan. The order of the fields is CDR3 length, clone size, V gene, J gene, D gene, CDR3 DNA, CDR3 protein. The D gene is left open where the match is weak. Clone size is given for some rows only: seen once, a few or many times, or a class if the clone is expanded.

CDR3 length: 15
clone size: -
V gene: TRBV9
J gene: TRBJ2-1
D gene: -
CDR3 DNA: TGTGCCAGCAGCGTAGGGAGCGGGCTTTGGGGTGAGCAGTTCTTC
CDR3 protein: CASSVGSGLWGEQFF

CDR3 length: 11
clone size: once
V gene: TRBV28
J gene: TRBJ1-2
D gene: -
CDR3 DNA: TGTGCCAGCAGTTCAGGGTATGGCTACACCTTC
CDR3 protein: CASSSGYGYTF

CDR3 length: 16
clone size: few
V gene: TRBV5-1
J gene: TRBJ2-1
D gene: TRBD2
CDR3 DNA: TGCGCCAGCAGCTTGAGACTAGCGGGAGGGCCTTATGAGCAGTTCTTC
CDR3 protein: CASSLRLAGGPYEQFF

CDR3 length: 15
clone size: -
V gene: TRBV7-2
J gene: TRBJ2-1
D gene: -
CDR3 DNA: TGTGCCAGCAGCTTAGCCGGGACTTCCCGCAATGAGCAGTTCTTC
CDR3 protein: CASSLAGTSRNEQFF

CDR3 length: 16
clone size: -
V gene: TRBV11-3
J gene: TRBJ2-1
D gene: TRBD1
CDR3 DNA: TGTGCCAGCAGCTTAGTATGGACAGGGGATGACAATGAGCAGTTCTTC
CDR3 protein: CASSLVWTGDDNEQFF

CDR3 length: 14
clone size: -
V gene: TRBV10-3
J gene: TRBJ2-7
D gene: TRBD2
CDR3 DNA: TGTGCCATCGGGATTAGCGGGAGACTCTACGAGCAGTACTTC
CDR3 protein: CAIGISGRLYEQYF

CDR3 length: 17
clone size: once
V gene: TRBV1
J gene: TRBJ2-2
D gene: -
CDR3 DNA: TGCACCAGCAGCCAAGATATGAGCGGGACAAAAGCCGGGGAGCTGTTTTTT
CDR3 protein: CTSSQDMSGTKAGELFF

CDR3 length: 16
clone size: -
V gene: TRBV11-3
J gene: TRBJ2-1
D gene: -
CDR3 DNA: TGTGCCAGCAGCTCGACGTCTTGGAGTTCCTACAATGAGCAGTTCTTC
CDR3 protein: CASSSTSWSSYNEQFF

CDR3 length: 15
clone size: -
V gene: TRBV7-9
J gene: TRBJ2-3
D gene: -
CDR3 DNA: TGTGCCAGCAGCTTAGTTAGCGGACTCACAGATACGCAGTATTTT
CDR3 protein: CASSLVSGLTDTQYF

CDR3 length: 14
clone size: -
V gene: TRBV9
J gene: TRBJ2-2
D gene: TRBD2
CDR3 DNA: TGTGCCAGCAGCGCGGGACTAATCTCCGGGGAGCTGTTTTTT
CDR3 protein: CASSAGLISGELFF

CDR3 length: 14
clone size: -
V gene: TRBV29-1
J gene: TRBJ1-1
D gene: TRBD1
CDR3 DNA: TGCAGCGCCGTGCCCCGGACAGGCGGGACTGAAGCTTTCTTT
CDR3 protein: CSAVPRTGGTEAFF

CDR3 length: 14
clone size: -
V gene: TRBV6-1
J gene: TRBJ1-2
D gene: -
CDR3 DNA: TGTGCCAGCAGTGATAAAGTCCGACTGTATGGCTACACCTTC
CDR3 protein: CASSDKVRLYGYTF

CDR3 length: 15
clone size: -
V gene: TRBV27
J gene: TRBJ1-2
D gene: -
CDR3 DNA: TGTGCCAGCAGGGACGGACAGACAGAAAGCTATGGCTACACCTTC
CDR3 protein: CASRDGQTESYGYTF

CDR3 length: 14
clone size: -
V gene: TRBV6-1
J gene: TRBJ2-1
D gene: TRBD1
CDR3 DNA: TGTGCCAGCGGACGGGACAGGGAGAGGGATGAGCAGTTCTTC
CDR3 protein: CASGRDRERDEQFF

CDR3 length: 16
clone size: -
V gene: TRBV25-1
J gene: TRBJ2-6
D gene: TRBD2
CDR3 DNA: TGTGCCAGCAGCGATGGGGGGGGACTTGGGGCCAACGTCCTGACTTTC
CDR3 protein: CASSDGGGLGANVLTF

CDR3 length: 15
clone size: few
V gene: TRBV19
J gene: TRBJ1-1
D gene: -
CDR3 DNA: TGTGCCAGTACCCTGGGGGGGGTGCGGAACACTGAAGCTTTCTTT
CDR3 protein: CASTLGGVRNTEAFF

CDR3 length: 17
clone size: once
V gene: TRBV5-8
J gene: TRBJ2-1
D gene: TRBD2
CDR3 DNA: TGTGCCAGCAGCTTGGCTTTTAGGCTAGCGGAGTACAATGAGCAGTTCTTC
CDR3 protein: CASSLAFRLAEYNEQFF

CDR3 length: 14
clone size: -
V gene: TRBV18
J gene: TRBJ1-5
D gene: TRBD1
CDR3 DNA: TGTGCCAGCTCACCGGAACAGGGGGCTCAGCCCCAGCATTTT
CDR3 protein: CASSPEQGAQPQHF

CDR3 length: 13
clone size: -
V gene: TRBV30
J gene: TRBJ2-1
D gene: -
CDR3 DNA: TGTGCCCTCATCGGGGTTGGCTACAATGAGCAGTTCTTC
CDR3 protein: CALIGVGYNEQFF

CDR3 length: 18
clone size: -
V gene: TRBV19
J gene: TRBJ2-1
D gene: TRBD1
CDR3 DNA: TGTGCCAGTAGTATGCCCTTGACAGGGCTAATTGTCTACAATGAGCAGTTCTTC
CDR3 protein: CASSMPLTGLIVYNEQFF

CDR3 length: 20
clone size: -
V gene: TRBV4-1
J gene: TRBJ2-1
D gene: -
CDR3 DNA: TGCGCCAGCAGCCAAGTCGGCGGGGAGTTTTTTTTTAGCTCCTACAATGAGCAGTTCTTC
CDR3 protein: CASSQVGGEFFFSSYNEQFF

CDR3 length: 14
clone size: -
V gene: TRBV18
J gene: TRBJ2-5
D gene: -
CDR3 DNA: TGTGCCAGCTCACCACGGGACTCACAAGAGACCCAGTACTTC
CDR3 protein: CASSPRDSQETQYF

CDR3 length: 17
clone size: -
V gene: TRBV28
J gene: TRBJ1-1
D gene: TRBD1
CDR3 DNA: TGTGCCAGCAGCTTCAGGGGGTCATCCGGGGTGAACACTGAAGCTTTCTTT
CDR3 protein: CASSFRGSSGVNTEAFF

CDR3 length: 17
clone size: -
V gene: TRBV7-9
J gene: TRBJ1-3
D gene: -
CDR3 DNA: TGTTCCAGCAGCCGCTTCTTCGGGGGGTTCGGTGGAAACACCATATATTTT
CDR3 protein: CSSSRFFGGFGGNTIYF

CDR3 length: 15
clone size: -
V gene: TRBV27
J gene: TRBJ2-1
D gene: TRBD2
CDR3 DNA: TGTGCCAGCAGTTTCCTAGCGGGAGACTACAATGAGCAGTTCTTC
CDR3 protein: CASSFLAGDYNEQFF

CDR3 length: 12
clone size: -
V gene: TRBV28
J gene: TRBJ1-2
D gene: TRBD1
CDR3 DNA: TGTGCCAGCAGTTACAGGGGATACGGCTACACCTTC
CDR3 protein: CASSYRGYGYTF

CDR3 length: 13
clone size: -
V gene: TRBV28
J gene: TRBJ1-3
D gene: -
CDR3 DNA: TGTGCCAGCAGTTCAGGGGCTGGAAACACCATATATTTT
CDR3 protein: CASSSGAGNTIYF

CDR3 length: 10
clone size: -
V gene: TRBV6-5
J gene: TRBJ1-2
D gene: -
CDR3 DNA: TGTGCCGCCGGTTGGGGCGGCTACACCTTC
CDR3 protein: CAAGWGGYTF

CDR3 length: 16
clone size: -
V gene: TRBV5-1
J gene: TRBJ2-7
D gene: TRBD2
CDR3 DNA: TGCGCCAGCAGCTTGGCTAGGTGGGAGCGGGGGTACGAGCAGTACTTC
CDR3 protein: CASSLARWERGYEQYF

CDR3 length: 15
clone size: -
V gene: TRBV10-3
J gene: TRBJ1-1
D gene: -
CDR3 DNA: TGTGCCATCAGTGAGGAAGGGGGAAGGATATCTGAAGCTTTCTTT
CDR3 protein: CAISEEGGRISEAFF

CDR3 length: 14
clone size: -
V gene: TRBV19
J gene: TRBJ1-2
D gene: TRBD1
CDR3 DNA: TGTGCCAGTACCCGACAGGGGGATTACTATGGCTACACCTTC
CDR3 protein: CASTRQGDYYGYTF

CDR3 length: 12
clone size: -
V gene: TRBV2
J gene: TRBJ2-3
D gene: -
CDR3 DNA: TGTGCCAGCGATCCGACAGGCTCTACGCAGTATTTT
CDR3 protein: CASDPTGSTQYF

CDR3 length: 15
clone size: -
V gene: TRBV9
J gene: TRBJ1-1
D gene: -
CDR3 DNA: TGTGCCAGCAGCCCCCCAGGGATCGGGAACACTGAAGCTTTCTTT
CDR3 protein: CASSPPGIGNTEAFF

CDR3 length: 17
clone size: -
V gene: TRBV19
J gene: TRBJ1-5
D gene: TRBD1
CDR3 DNA: TGTGCCAGTAGTAAGGGACAGGGCAGGAGGGGCAATCAGCCCCAGCATTTT
CDR3 protein: CASSKGQGRRGNQPQHF

CDR3 length: 13
clone size: -
V gene: TRBV18
J gene: TRBJ2-5
D gene: TRBD1
CDR3 DNA: TGTGCCAGCTCCACAGGGGAAAGGGAGACCCAGTACTTC
CDR3 protein: CASSTGERETQYF

CDR3 length: 15
clone size: -
V gene: TRBV27
J gene: TRBJ1-6
D gene: -
CDR3 DNA: TGTGCCAGCAGTCCCAACGGGAACTATAATTCACCCCTCCACTTT
CDR3 protein: CASSPNGNYNSPLHF

CDR3 length: 14
clone size: -
V gene: TRBV19
J gene: TRBJ1-1
D gene: -
CDR3 DNA: TGTGCCAGTAGTAGGGGGCTCAGGAACACTGAAGCTTTCTTT
CDR3 protein: CASSRGLRNTEAFF

CDR3 length: 13
clone size: -
V gene: TRBV28
J gene: TRBJ1-2
D gene: TRBD1
CDR3 DNA: TGTGCCAGCAGCTTCGGACAGGTCTATGGCTACACCTTC
CDR3 protein: CASSFGQVYGYTF

CDR3 length: 15
clone size: -
V gene: TRBV2
J gene: TRBJ1-5
D gene: -
CDR3 DNA: TGTGCCAGCAAAGCCTCAGGTTATAGCAATCAGCCCCAGCATTTT
CDR3 protein: CASKASGYSNQPQHF

CDR3 length: 14
clone size: -
V gene: TRBV28
J gene: TRBJ2-1
D gene: -
CDR3 DNA: TGTGCCAGCAGCCCCAGTGGGGGCCTCAATGAGCAGTTCTTC
CDR3 protein: CASSPSGGLNEQFF